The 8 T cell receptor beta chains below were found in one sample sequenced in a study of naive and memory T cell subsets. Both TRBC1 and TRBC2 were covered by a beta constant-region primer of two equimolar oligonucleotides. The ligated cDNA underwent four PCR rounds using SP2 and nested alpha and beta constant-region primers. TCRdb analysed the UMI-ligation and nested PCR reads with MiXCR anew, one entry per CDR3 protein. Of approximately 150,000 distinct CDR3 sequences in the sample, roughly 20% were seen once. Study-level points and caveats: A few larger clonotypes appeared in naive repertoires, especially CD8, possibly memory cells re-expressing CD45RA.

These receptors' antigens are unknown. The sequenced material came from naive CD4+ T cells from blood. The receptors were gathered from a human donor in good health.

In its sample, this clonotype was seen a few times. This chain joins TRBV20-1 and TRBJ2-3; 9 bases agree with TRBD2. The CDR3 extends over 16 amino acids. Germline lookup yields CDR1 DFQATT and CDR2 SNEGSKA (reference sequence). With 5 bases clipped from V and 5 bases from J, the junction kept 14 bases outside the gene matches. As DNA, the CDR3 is TGCAGTGCTGGTATGACTAGCGGCCGTATCAGAGATACGCAGTATTTT. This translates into CSAGMTSGRIRDTQYF.

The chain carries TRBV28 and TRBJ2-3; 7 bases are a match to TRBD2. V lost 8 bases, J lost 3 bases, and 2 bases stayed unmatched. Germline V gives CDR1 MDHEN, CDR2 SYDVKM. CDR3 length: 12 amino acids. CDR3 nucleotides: TGTGCCAGCCGCGGGAGAACAGATACGCAGTATTTT. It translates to CASRGRTDTQYF.

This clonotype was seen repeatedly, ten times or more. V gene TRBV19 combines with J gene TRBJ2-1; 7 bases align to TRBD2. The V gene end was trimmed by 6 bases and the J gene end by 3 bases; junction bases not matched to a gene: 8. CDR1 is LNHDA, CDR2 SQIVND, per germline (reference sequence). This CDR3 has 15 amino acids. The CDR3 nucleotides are TGTGCCAGTAGACCCCATGGGGGGGACTACAATGAGCAGTTCTTC. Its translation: CASRPHGGDYNEQFF.

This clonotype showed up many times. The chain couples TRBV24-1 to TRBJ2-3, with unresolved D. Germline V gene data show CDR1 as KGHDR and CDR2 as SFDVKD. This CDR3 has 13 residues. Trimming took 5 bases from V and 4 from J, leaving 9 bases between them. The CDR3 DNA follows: TGTGCCACCAGTGGCGGAAGAGCAGATACGCAGTATTTT. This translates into CATSGGRADTQYF.

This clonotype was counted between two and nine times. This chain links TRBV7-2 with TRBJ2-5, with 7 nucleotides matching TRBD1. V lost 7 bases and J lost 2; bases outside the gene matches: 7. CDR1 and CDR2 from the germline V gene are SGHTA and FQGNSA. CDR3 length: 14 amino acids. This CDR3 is CASTRDSTQETQYF. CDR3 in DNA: TGTGCCAGCACCCGGGACAGTACTCAAGAGACCCAGTACTTC.

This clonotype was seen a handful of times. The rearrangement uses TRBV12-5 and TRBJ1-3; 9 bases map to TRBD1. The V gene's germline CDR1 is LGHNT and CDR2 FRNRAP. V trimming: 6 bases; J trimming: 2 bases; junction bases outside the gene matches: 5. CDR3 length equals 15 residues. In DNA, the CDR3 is TGTGCTAGTGGCCCCGGGACAGGGCCTGGAAACACCATATATTTT. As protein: CASGPGTGPGNTIYF.

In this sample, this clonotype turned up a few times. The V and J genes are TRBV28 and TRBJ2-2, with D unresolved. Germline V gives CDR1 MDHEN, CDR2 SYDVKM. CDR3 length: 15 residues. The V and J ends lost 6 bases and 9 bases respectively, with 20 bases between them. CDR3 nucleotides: TGTGCCAGCAGCAACGGTGACTCAGCATACCGGGAGCTGTTTTTT. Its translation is CASSNGDSAYRELFF.

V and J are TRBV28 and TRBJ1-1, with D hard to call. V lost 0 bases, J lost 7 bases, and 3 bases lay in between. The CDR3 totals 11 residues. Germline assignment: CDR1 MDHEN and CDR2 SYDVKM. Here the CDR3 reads CASSLWDEAFF. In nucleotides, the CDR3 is TGTGCCAGCAGTTTATGGGATGAAGCTTTCTTT. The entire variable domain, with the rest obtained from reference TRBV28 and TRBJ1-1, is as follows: DVKVTQSSRYLVKRTGEKVFLECVQDMDHENMFWYRQDPGLGLRLIYFSYDVKMKEKGDIPEGYSVSREKKERFSLILESASTNQTSMYLCASSLWDEAFFGQGTRLTVV.